These 27 T cell receptor beta chains came from one sample sequenced in a study of blood T cell repertoires in COVID-19. Profiling relied on immunoSEQ multiplex PCR, and the TCRdb table lists in-frame clones only, not all of them. Altogether approximately 80,000 clones are present, about 82% being singletons, with the ten largest covering under 8.5%. Sequenced material: peripheral blood. These receptors were taken from a man between 50 and 59 years old with active COVID-19.

This chain joins TRBV5-4 and TRBJ2-5; no clear D gene. Germline values: CDR1 SGHNT, CDR2 YYREEE (reference sequence). The V gene lost 0 bases and the J gene lost 3 bases, with 9 bases spanning the gap. The length of the CDR3 is 14 residues. The CDR3 sequence: CASSLVAAKETQYF. The CDR3 region has the DNA TGTGCCAGCAGCTTGGTTGCGGCAAAAGAGACCCAGTACTTC.

The chain uses TRBV6-5 and TRBJ2-5; D is possibly TRBD2 (6 bases). Looked up from germline, CDR1 is MNHEY and CDR2 is SVGAGI. The length of the CDR3 is 13 residues. V was trimmed by 7 bases and J by 2 bases, leaving 11 bases between them. CDR3 coding DNA: TGTGCCAGCACATTTAGCGGTCAAGAGACCCAGTACTTC. This translates into CASTFSGQETQYF.

This chain connects TRBV28 to TRBJ1-6; 7 bases are shared with TRBD1. Germline V gives CDR1 MDHEN, CDR2 SYDVKM. CDR3 size: 14 residues. Trimming took 2 bases from V and 10 from J; bases not matched to a gene: 5. The CDR3 sequence is CASSLQGQKSPLHF. DNA of the CDR3: TGTGCCAGCAGTTTACAGGGACAGAAATCACCCCTCCACTTT.

The chain has TRBV5-1 and TRBJ2-5; D is perhaps TRBD1 (7 bases). CDR1 SGHRS and CDR2 YFSETQ come from the germline V gene. This CDR3 has 16 amino acids. Trimming removed 0 bases at V and 1 base at J, with 13 bases between. The CDR3 DNA is TGCGCCAGCAGCTTGGCGGCAGGGGGGACCCAAGAGACCCAGTACTTC. As protein: CASSLAAGGTQETQYF.

The chain recombines TRBV2 with TRBJ2-1, with 11 nucleotides matching TRBD2. Trimming cost V 8 bases and J 3 bases; bases outside gene matches: 6. CDR1 is SNHLY, CDR2 FYNNEI, per germline. This CDR3 region has 15 residues. DNA for the CDR3: TGTGCCAGCCTCCTCGGGACTAGCGGCTACAATGAGCAGTTCTTC. Translation gives CASLLGTSGYNEQFF.

The chain couples TRBV19 to TRBJ2-1, with a possible D match to TRBD2 (7 bases). V lost 3 bases to trimming and J lost 2 bases, with 14 bases between them. The germline V gene has CDR1 LNHDA and CDR2 SQIVND (reference sequence). CDR3 length equals 16 residues. The CDR3 region is CASSMARGPTYNEQFF. Written as DNA, the CDR3 is TGTGCCAGTAGTATGGCGCGGGGGCCCACCTACAATGAGCAGTTCTTC.

V gene TRBV2 combines with J gene TRBJ1-5, with D perhaps matching TRBD1 (5 bases). The ends were cut back, 7 bases at V and 0 bases at J, with 10 bases in the middle. Germline assignment: CDR1 SNHLY and CDR2 FYNNEI. The CDR3 runs 14 residues. DNA for the CDR3: TGTGCCAGCACCCAAGACAGTAGCAATCAGCCCCAGCATTTT. Translating it yields CASTQDSSNQPQHF.

This clone has a single count. This chain links TRBV9 with TRBJ1-5; tentative D call: TRBD1 (5 bases). This CDR3 comprises 15 residues. Germline CDR1 and CDR2: SGDLS and YYNGEE. With 4 bases removed from V and 0 bases from J, the gap between germline ends came to 11 bases. CDR3 region: CASSPEGFSNQPQHF. CDR3 coding DNA: TGTGCCAGCAGCCCGGAGGGGTTTAGCAATCAGCCCCAGCATTTT.

V and J are TRBV9 and TRBJ2-3; D might be TRBD1 (6 bases). The CDR3 runs to 18 residues. CDR1 is SGDLS and CDR2 is YYNGEE in the germline V gene. The V and J ends lost 3 bases and 0 bases respectively, with 20 bases between them. The CDR3 loop reads CASSGPGTLQTSTDTQYF. The DNA of the CDR3 is TGTGCCAGCAGCGGGCCCGGGACACTTCAGACTAGCACAGATACGCAGTATTTT.

The gene calls are TRBV9 and TRBJ1-4; D is undetermined. Trimming took 3 bases from V and 0 from J, leaving 6 bases between them. This CDR3 region has 14 residues. CDR1 and CDR2 from the germline V gene are SGDLS and YYNGEE. In nucleotides, the CDR3 is TGTGCCAGCAGCGAGCAGGCAACTAATGAAAAACTGTTTTTT. It codes for CASSEQATNEKLFF.

The V and J genes are TRBV5-1 and TRBJ1-4; the D gene is possibly TRBD1 (6 bases). V lost 4 bases and J 5 bases, leaving 9 bases between the germline ends. CDR3 length equals 13 residues. Germline CDR1 reads SGHRS; CDR2 reads YFSETQ. The CDR3, as DNA: TGCGCCAGCAGCCGAGGACAGAATGAAAAACTGTTTTTT. Its protein is CASSRGQNEKLFF. Complete variable domain (other parts from reference TRBV5-1 and TRBJ1-4): KAGVTQTPRYLIKTRGQQVTLSCSPISGHRSVSWYQQTPGQGLQFLFEYFSETQRNKGNFPGRFSGRQFSNSRSEMNVSTLELGDSALYLCASSRGQNEKLFFGSGTQLSVL.

The genes are TRBV24-1 and TRBJ2-7; D gene unclear. The length of the CDR3 is 12 residues. The V end was cut by 5 bases, the J end by 3 bases, with 7 bases between. CDR1 KGHDR and CDR2 SFDVKD come from the germline V gene. The CDR3 region has the DNA TGTGCCACCAGTGGCCTCGGCTACGAGCAGTACTTC. Its translation: CATSGLGYEQYF.

The CDR3 bases are TGCAGCGTGGAAATTACCGGGACAACAGCCAACGCCCAGCATTTT. Amino acids: CSVEITGTTANAQHF. J is TRBJ1-5 and V is TRBV29-1; maybe TRBD1 (6 bases). The CDR3 sequence is 15 residues long. Trimming took off 6 bases at V and 11 bases at J, with 26 bases between the two ends. From germline, CDR1 is SQVTM and CDR2 ANQGSEA.

Only one count was recorded for this clone. The chain recombines TRBV30 with TRBJ1-6; D is unclear. The CDR3 is 17 amino acids. CDR1 GTSNPN and CDR2 SVGIG come from the germline V gene (reference sequence). Trimming removed 5 bases at V and 6 bases at J, with 23 bases between. CDR3 nucleotide sequence: TGTGCCTGGGCCTTCTCAGGAGGCCAGAATGTTAATTCACCCCTCCACTTT. Translating gives CAWAFSGGQNVNSPLHF.

The chain has TRBV2 and TRBJ2-7, with D unclear. Per the germline V gene, CDR1 is SNHLY and CDR2 is FYNNEI. The germline V and J ends were trimmed by 8 bases and 5 bases, with 13 bases remaining between them. There are 12 residues in the CDR3. CDR3 region: CASRFRPDEQYF. In DNA form, the CDR3 reads TGTGCCAGCCGCTTCAGGCCTGACGAGCAGTACTTC.

V usage is TRBV7-2 and J usage is TRBJ1-6; tentative D call: TRBD1 (5 bases). The germline CDR1 and CDR2 sequences are SGHTA and FQGNSA. The V gene lost 2 bases and the J gene lost 6 bases, with 11 bases spanning the gap. This CDR3 spans 15 amino acids. DNA of the CDR3: TGTGCCAGCAGCTTAATGGACACAATTAATTCACCCCTCCACTTT. This sequence encodes CASSLMDTINSPLHF.

The chain has TRBV5-1 and TRBJ2-2; TRBD2 aligns across 13 bases. CDR1 is SGHRS, CDR2 YFSETQ, per germline. The V and J ends lost 0 bases and 10 bases, in that order; junction bases with no gene match: 6. The CDR3 totals 16 residues. CDR3 nucleotide sequence: TGCGCCAGCAGCTTGGCCGTACTAGCGGGAGGGGTGGAGCTGTTTTTT. Encoded protein: CASSLAVLAGGVELFF.

CDR3: CASSLAQPQETQYF. The CDR3 DNA reads as TGTGCCAGCAGCTTAGCACAGCCCCAAGAGACCCAGTACTTC. This chain uses TRBV7-9 with TRBJ2-5; D uncertain. Per germline, CDR1 SEHNR and CDR2 FQNEAQ (reference sequence). Between the trimmed V and J ends, which lost 0 bases and 1 base, there was a span of 6 bases. The length of the CDR3 is 14 residues.

This clone was found once. The chain employs TRBV6-5 and TRBJ1-5; maybe TRBD1 (5 bases). Germline CDR1 is MNHEY and CDR2 is SVGAGI. The V end lost 6 bases, the J end lost 4 bases, and 10 bases lay between the germline ends. There are 13 residues in the CDR3. The CDR3 sequence is CASRHDSNQPQHF. The DNA for the CDR3 is TGTGCCAGCAGGCACGACAGTAATCAGCCCCAGCATTTT.

CDR3 nucleotide sequence: TGTGCCAGCAGCCCAACAGGGGGAGAGCGCGGCTACAATGAGCAGTTCTTC. As protein: CASSPTGGERGYNEQFF. The chain uses TRBV5-6 and TRBJ2-1, with TRBD1 identical over 8 bases. Germline assignment: CDR1 SGHDT and CDR2 YYEEEE. J gave up 3 bases and V 4 bases, and 12 bases lay outside the gene matches. This CDR3 has 17 residues.

The chain couples TRBV5-6 to TRBJ2-1, with D unresolved. CDR3 length: 14 amino acids. Germline assignment: CDR1 SGHDT and CDR2 YYEEEE. V was pared by 4 bases and J by 6 bases, with 14 bases between. The CDR3 here is CASSRPGAPNEQFF. The CDR3 DNA is TGTGCCAGCAGCCGCCCAGGCGCTCCCAATGAGCAGTTCTTC. The full variable domain, its missing parts supplied by reference TRBV5-6 and TRBJ2-1, is DAGVTQSPTHLIKTRGQQVTLRCSPKSGHDTVSWYQQALGQGPQFIFQYYEEEERQRGNFPDRFSGHQFPNYSSELNVNALLLGDSALYLCASSRPGAPNEQFFGPGTRLTVL.

The chain combines TRBV29-1 with TRBJ2-7; possible D gene TRBD1, 7 bases. Germline CDR1 and CDR2: SQVTM and ANQGSEA. Trimming shortened V by 4 bases and J by 5 bases, and 15 bases separated the two germline ends. This CDR3 region has 13 residues. CDR3 nucleotide sequence: TGCAGCGTTGTTGGAGGGGGCCTTGACGAGCAGTACTTC. This encodes CSVVGGGLDEQYF.

This chain uses TRBV27 with TRBJ1-1; no firm D call. Per germline, CDR1 MNHEY and CDR2 SMNVEV (reference sequence). The CDR3 has 15 residues. V was pared by 3 bases and J by 4 bases, with 15 bases between. The CDR3 sequence is CASSLALGVSTEAFF. The CDR3 DNA is TGTGCCAGCAGTTTGGCCCTCGGGGTGTCCACTGAAGCTTTCTTT.

The chain carries TRBV5-3 and TRBJ2-5, with TRBD2 matching 14 bases. TRBV5-3 is an ORF for which the function is uncertain. V dropped 4 bases and J dropped 5; count of bases not matched to a gene: 10. The CDR3 contains 17 residues. The CDR3: CARSPGLAGVGGETQYF. The CDR3 nucleotides read TGTGCCAGAAGCCCGGGACTAGCGGGAGTGGGCGGGGAGACCCAGTACTTC.

This chain links TRBV7-2 with TRBJ2-7, with 7 bases aligning to TRBD2. There are 16 residues in the CDR3. The J segment lost 3 bases and the V segment lost 0 bases, leaving 8 bases of the junction unmatched. Germline CDR1 SGHTA, CDR2 FQGNSA. This CDR3 reads CASSLASRGGIYEQYF. In DNA form, the CDR3 reads TGTGCCAGCAGCTTAGCGAGCCGCGGGGGTATCTACGAGCAGTACTTC.

The V gene is TRBV9, the J gene TRBJ2-1, with 12 nucleotides matching TRBD2. CDR1 is SGDLS, CDR2 YYNGEE, per germline. V shed 4 bases, J shed 8 bases, and the junction held 19 bases outside the gene matches. The CDR3 extends over 19 amino acids. The CDR3 sequence is CASSSPLAGGPRIRDEQFF. CDR3 sequence (DNA): TGTGCCAGCAGCTCACCGCTAGCGGGAGGGCCTAGGATACGCGATGAGCAGTTCTTC.

This chain's CDR3 is CASSWGSGGLSYEQYF. The CDR3 nucleotides are TGTGCCAGCAGTTGGGGGAGCGGGGGTTTATCCTACGAGCAGTACTTC. The chain couples TRBV27 to TRBJ2-7; TRBD2 matches at 8 bases. V shed 4 bases, J shed 1 base, and the junction held 9 bases outside the gene matches. Germline V gene lookup returns CDR1 MNHEY and CDR2 SMNVEV (reference sequence). This CDR3 is 16 amino acids long.